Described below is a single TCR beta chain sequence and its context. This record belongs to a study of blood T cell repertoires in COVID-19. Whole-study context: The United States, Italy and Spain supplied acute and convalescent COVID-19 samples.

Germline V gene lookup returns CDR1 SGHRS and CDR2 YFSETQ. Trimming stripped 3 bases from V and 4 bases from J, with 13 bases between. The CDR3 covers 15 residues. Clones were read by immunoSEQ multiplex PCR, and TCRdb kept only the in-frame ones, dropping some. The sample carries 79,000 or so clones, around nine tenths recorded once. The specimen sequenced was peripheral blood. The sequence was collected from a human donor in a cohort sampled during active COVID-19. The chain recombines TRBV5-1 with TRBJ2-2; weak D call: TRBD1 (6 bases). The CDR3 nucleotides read TGCGCCAGCAGCTCCAACCCGGACAGCACCGGGGAGCTGTTTTTT. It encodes CASSSNPDSTGELFF.